Following are 7 T cell receptor beta chains from one sample sequenced in a study of blood T cell repertoires in COVID-19. Generated by immunoSEQ multiplex PCR, the TCRdb table keeps only in-frame clones and is missing some. This table holds approximately 180,000 clones, 80% to 90% found once. The sequenced material came from peripheral blood. All receptors derive from a man in his 60s with acute or convalescent COVID-19.

J is TRBJ2-4 and V is TRBV7-8, with TRBD1 as a possible D gene (5 bases). Germline CDR1 and CDR2: SGHVS and FQNEAQ. This CDR3 region has 13 residues. V was pared by 0 bases and J by 14 bases, with 14 bases between. The CDR3 spells CASSLAGAESEYF. CDR3 bases: TGTGCCAGCAGCTTAGCAGGGGCGGAGTCCGAGTACTTC. Looking up the rest from reference TRBV7-8 and TRBJ2-4 gives the full variable domain: GAGVSQSPRYKVAKRGQDVALRCDPISGHVSLFWYQQALGQGPEFLTYFQNEAQLDKSGLPSDRFFAERPEGSVSTLKIQRTQQEDSAVYLCASSLAGAESEYFGAGTRLSVL.

The V gene is TRBV28, the J gene TRBJ2-2; no clear D. Per the germline V gene, CDR1 is MDHEN and CDR2 is SYDVKM. V lost 5 bases, J lost 5 bases, and 6 bases lay in between. CDR3 length equals 12 residues. CDR3 nucleotide sequence: TGTGCCAGCAGTACCGGGACCGGGGAGCTGTTTTTT. Translated: CASSTGTGELFF.

The CDR3 here is CASSLYSGSLETQYF. The DNA for the CDR3 is TGTGCCAGCAGTTTATACAGCGGGAGTTTGGAGACCCAGTACTTC. The chain recombines TRBV6-2 or TRBV6-3 with TRBJ2-5; 8 nucleotides match TRBD2. J lost 5 bases, V lost 4 bases, and 9 bases had no gene match. In germline, CDR1 is MNHEY, CDR2 SVGEGT. The CDR3 is made up of 15 amino acids.

The rearrangement joins TRBV4-1 to TRBJ1-1, with 7 bases that match TRBD1. V lost 1 base to trimming and J lost 5 bases; unmatched junction nucleotides: 7. The CDR3 has 15 residues. Germline CDR1 MGHRA, CDR2 YSYEKL. The CDR3 sequence: CASSQASAGGTEAFF. In nucleotides, the CDR3 is TGCGCCAGCAGCCAAGCCTCCGCAGGGGGAACTGAAGCTTTCTTT.

The rearrangement uses TRBV5-4 and TRBJ2-2, with 7 bases identical to TRBD2. The CDR3 has 15 residues. V shed 3 bases, J shed 1 base, and the junction held 3 bases outside the gene matches. CDR1 SGHNT and CDR2 YYREEE come from the germline V gene (reference sequence). CDR3 region: CASSSKRENTGELFF. In DNA, the CDR3 is TGTGCCAGCAGCTCCAAGCGGGAGAACACCGGGGAGCTGTTTTTT.

The genes are TRBV15 and TRBJ2-7, with D perhaps matching TRBD2 (5 bases). Deletions cut 5 bases from V and 5 bases from J, with 19 bases between. The CDR3 totals 15 residues. Per germline, CDR1 LNHNV and CDR2 YYDKDF (reference sequence). The CDR3 reads CATSFAGIPIHEQYF. The CDR3 region has the DNA TGTGCCACCAGCTTTGCCGGGATCCCCATCCACGAGCAGTACTTC.

The rearrangement links TRBV19 to TRBJ2-7, with 8 bases lining up with TRBD2. J lost 3 bases, V lost 6 bases, and 13 bases had no gene match. Germline-derived CDR1 and CDR2 are LNHDA and SQIVND (reference sequence). The CDR3 has 16 residues. CDR3 residues: CASRGWGSGSIYEQYF. CDR3 coding DNA: TGTGCCAGTAGGGGGTGGGGAAGCGGGAGCATCTACGAGCAGTACTTC.